One and the same sample provided the 17 T cell receptor beta chains below, sequenced in a study of blood T cell repertoires in COVID-19. Produced via immunoSEQ multiplex PCR; TCRdb's table is partial and in-frame only. The repertoire holds more than 150,000 clones, with just over 85% as singletons. The sample was peripheral blood. The receptor source for this set is a man aged 60-69 years with acute or convalescent COVID-19.

V and J are TRBV10-3 and TRBJ2-7; 9 nucleotides agree with TRBD1. Germline CDR1 ENHRY, CDR2 SYGVKD. Germline trimming cut 6 bases from V and 6 bases from J; bases unmatched to any gene: 9. The CDR3 has 14 amino acids. CDR3 loop: CAISVGQGTGEQYF. CDR3 bases: TGTGCCATCAGCGTAGGACAGGGGACGGGCGAGCAGTACTTC.

V is TRBV28 and J is TRBJ1-2, with 9 bases aligning to TRBD1. Germline V CDR1 and CDR2: MDHEN, SYDVKM. The CDR3 has 16 residues. V lost 6 bases, J lost 8 bases, and 16 bases stayed unmatched. The CDR3 DNA sequence: TGTGCCAGCAGGGCGCCCGGAAGGGAACAGGGGGCCGGCTACACCTTC. It specifies CASRAPGREQGAGYTF.

This rearrangement joins TRBV6-5 to TRBJ2-7; unclear D gene. V was trimmed by 0 bases and J by 5 bases, leaving 11 bases between them. Germline CDR1 is MNHEY and CDR2 is SVGAGI. CDR3 length equals 14 residues. The CDR3 nucleotides read TGTGCCAGCAGTTACTCGAACCGGGTCAACGAGCAGTACTTC. This translates into CASSYSNRVNEQYF.

This clone has just one count. The chain is built from TRBV11-2 and TRBJ2-7, with TRBD1 matching 8 bases. This CDR3 is built from 15 residues. Germline V gene data show CDR1 as SGHAT and CDR2 as FQNNGV. V shed 1 base and J 2 bases; nucleotides not matched to a gene: 4. The CDR3: CASSLAGTGPYEQYF. In nucleotides, the CDR3 is TGTGCCAGCAGCTTAGCTGGGACAGGCCCCTACGAGCAGTACTTC. Based on the CDR3 plus reference TRBV11-2 and TRBJ2-7, the full variable domain is EAGVAQSPRYKIIEKRQSVAFWCNPISGHATLYWYQQILGQGPKLLIQFQNNGVVDDSQLPKDRFSAERLKGVDSTLKIQPAKLEDSAVYLCASSLAGTGPYEQYFGPGTRLTVT.

The chain carries TRBV6-5 and TRBJ2-7; D possibly corresponds to TRBD1 (6 bases). V lost 7 bases and J lost 10, with 20 bases in between. Per the germline V gene, CDR1 is MNHEY and CDR2 is SVGAGI. This CDR3 is built from 13 residues. The CDR3 DNA follows: TGTGCCAGCAATCAAGGACAGAGGTCTCCTCAGTACTTC. Its translation: CASNQGQRSPQYF.

The V gene is TRBV6-5, the J gene TRBJ1-2, with 7 nucleotides matching TRBD1. In germline, CDR1 is MNHEY, CDR2 SVGAGI. Trimming cost V 5 bases and J 8 bases; bases outside gene matches: 11. This CDR3 contains 14 residues. CDR3: CASSTQGGAGGYTF. The CDR3 coding sequence is TGTGCCAGCAGTACCCAAGGGGGCGCCGGCGGCTACACCTTC.

The chain couples TRBV28 to TRBJ1-2; possibly TRBD1 for D (5 bases). The CDR3 has 15 amino acids. Germline assignment: CDR1 MDHEN and CDR2 SYDVKM. The V gene lost 6 bases and the J gene lost 2 bases, with 16 bases spanning the gap. CDR3 nucleotide sequence: TGTGCCAGCAGCACCCCCGGCAGGGCCAACTATGGCTACACCTTC. This sequence encodes CASSTPGRANYGYTF.

This clone was recorded a few times. The chain is built from TRBV5-1 and TRBJ2-7; weak D call: TRBD2 (5 bases). This CDR3 is built from 13 residues. V lost 4 bases and J lost 3, with 11 bases in between. The V gene's germline CDR1 is SGHRS and CDR2 YFSETQ. Here the CDR3 reads CASSPGKSYEQYF. The CDR3 bases are TGCGCCAGCAGCCCCGGGAAAAGCTACGAGCAGTACTTC.

The rearrangement joins TRBV28 to TRBJ2-1; TRBD2 matches 8 bases. The junction had 11 bases not matched to a gene; V was cut back by 6 bases and J by 7 bases. In germline, CDR1 is MDHEN, CDR2 SYDVKM. This CDR3 is 15 amino acids long. The CDR3 DNA follows: TGTGCCAGCAGAACAGGTACTAGCGGAAGAAATGAGCAGTTCTTC. Translating gives CASRTGTSGRNEQFF.

J is TRBJ2-7 and V is TRBV10-1, with D hard to call. The germline V and J ends were trimmed by 6 bases and 6 bases, with 15 bases remaining between them. The germline CDR1 and CDR2 sequences are WNHNN and SYGVQD (reference sequence). There are 13 residues in the CDR3. Written as DNA, the CDR3 is TGCGCCAGCAGCGCCACACCACCGGGCGAGCAGTACTTC. Its protein is CASSATPPGEQYF.

The chain has TRBV29-1 and TRBJ1-4; no firm D call. The V gene's germline CDR1 is SQVTM and CDR2 ANQGSEA. Trimming pared 6 bases from V and 7 bases from J, leaving 15 bases between. This CDR3 region has 13 residues. CDR3 region: CSVTRSPTEKLFF. The CDR3 nucleotides read TGCAGCGTCACCAGGTCCCCTACTGAAAAACTGTTTTTT. Supplemented by reference TRBV29-1 and TRBJ1-4, the full variable domain reads SAVISQKPSRDICQRGTSLTIQCQVDSQVTMMFWYRQQPGQSLTLIATANQGSEATYESGFVIDKFPISRPNLTFSTLTVSNMSPEDSSIYLCSVTRSPTEKLFFGSGTQLSVL.

The V gene is TRBV5-1, the J gene TRBJ1-3, with a possible D match to TRBD1 (6 bases). The CDR3 extends over 14 amino acids. The germline V and J ends were trimmed by 1 base and 3 bases, with 8 bases remaining between them. The germline gives CDR1 SGHRS, CDR2 YFSETQ. The DNA of the CDR3 is TGCGCCAGCAGCTTGAGAGGGGGTGGAAACACCATATATTTT. This gives the protein CASSLRGGGNTIYF.

This sequence joins TRBV7-2 and TRBJ2-7, with 10 bases lining up with TRBD2. With V trimmed by 4 bases and J by 7 bases, 7 bases remained unmatched. The CDR3 extends over 14 amino acids. Germline V gene lookup returns CDR1 SGHTA and CDR2 FQGNSA. This CDR3 reads CASSSAGGRREQYF. The CDR3 DNA follows: TGTGCCAGCAGCTCAGCGGGAGGGCGAAGGGAGCAGTACTTC.

The CDR3 protein is CASNPSGGRRTDTQYF. Written as DNA, the CDR3 is TGTGCCAGCAACCCCAGTGGAGGGAGACGGACAGATACGCAGTATTTT. This chain joins TRBV11-2 and TRBJ2-3; maybe TRBD2 (6 bases). Per the germline V gene, CDR1 is SGHAT and CDR2 is FQNNGV. Trimming pared 7 bases from V and 3 bases from J, leaving 20 bases between. This CDR3 is built from 16 residues.

On this clone itself: This sample includes further DNA sequences coding for the same CDR3. This chain joins TRBV7-3 and TRBJ2-1, with 7 bases lining up with TRBD1. V lost 4 bases, J lost 9 bases, and 6 bases stayed unmatched. CDR3 size: 13 residues. CDR1 and CDR2 (germline): SGHTA, FQGTGA. The CDR3 spells CASSSTGSGEQFF. The CDR3 region has the DNA TGTGCCAGCAGCTCGACAGGGTCGGGTGAGCAGTTCTTC. The entire variable domain, with the rest obtained from reference TRBV7-3 and TRBJ2-1, is as follows: GAGVSQTPSNKVTEKGKYVELRCDPISGHTALYWYRQSLGQGPEFLIYFQGTGAADDSGLPNDRFFAVRPEGSVSTLKIQRTERGDSAVYLCASSSTGSGEQFFGPGTRLTVL.

The chain carries TRBV5-6 and TRBJ2-7; 9 nucleotides align to TRBD1. There are 15 residues in the CDR3. The germline CDR1 and CDR2 sequences are SGHDT and YYEEEE. J was trimmed by 5 bases and V by 5 bases; bases with no gene match: 11. The CDR3 DNA sequence: TGTGCCAGCAGTCCAACGGACAGGGGATCCCACGAGCAGTACTTC. Its translation: CASSPTDRGSHEQYF.

The rearrangement uses TRBV7-9 and TRBJ1-2; 9 bases align to TRBD1. Germline loops: CDR1 SEHNR, CDR2 FQNEAQ (reference sequence). Losses at the gene ends were 5 bases for V and 2 bases for J; bases not matched to a gene: 9. This CDR3 contains 16 residues. CDR3 DNA sequence: TGTGCCAGCAGCGCCATAAGGGACAGGGCAAACTATGGCTACACCTTC. Amino acids: CASSAIRDRANYGYTF. The entire variable domain, with the rest obtained from reference TRBV7-9 and TRBJ1-2, is as follows: DTGVSQNPRHKITKRGQNVTFRCDPISEHNRLYWYRQTLGQGPEFLTYFQNEAQLEKSRLLSDRFSAERPKGSFSTLEIQRTEQGDSAMYLCASSAIRDRANYGYTFGSGTRLTVV.